The clone carrying this T cell receptor (beta chain) came up a few times. Its antigen is not identified. Germline assignment: CDR1 MNHEY and CDR2 SMNVEV (reference sequence). V was clipped by 5 bases and J by 5 bases; unmatched bases: 4. The CDR3 totals 14 residues. The treatment is: oral pan-JAK inhibitor, 5-10 mg twice daily. The data were taken from a study of CD8+ T cells in alopecia areata. Study background: For the treated group, dosing was oral tofacitinib at 5 to 10 mg twice daily. Patients in the study were on tofacitinib for 6 to 18 months, then off it for 6 months. Affected scalp percentage gauged treated patients' severity. Notes on the study in general: With patients, TCR sharing proved less clear than in mice, a difference possibly related to HLA.

cDNA reverse transcribed from extracted RNA served as the sequencing template. Repertoires were generated with immunoSEQ multiplex PCR, while TCRdb's copy carries only in-frame clones and drops some. The table has fewer than 250,000 clones, roughly two fifths seen once. The TCR was taken from a human donor with alopecia areata. The V call is TRBV27, the J call TRBJ1-4; TRBD1 matches at 8 bases. The sample here was CD4+ T cells sorted from blood, taken between weeks 30 and 35, from a patient treated with tofacitinib. Here the CDR3 reads CASSRTGRNEKLFF. CDR3 nucleotide sequence: TGTGCCAGCAGTCGGACAGGGCGAAATGAAAAACTGTTTTTT.